Each of the 8 T cell receptor beta chains below was sequenced from the same sample in a study of memory CD4+ T cells and cytomegalovirus serostatus. The sort gate was single viable CD3+CD4+CD8-CD45RO+ cells for memory CD4+ T cells. Here immunoSEQ multiplex PCR was the method, and the copy in TCRdb shows in-frame clones only, minus some. The table lists some 53,000 clones, 75% to 85% of them singletons. Sequenced: memory CD4+ T cells from blood. Every receptor here comes from an adult in good health and CMV-seronegative.

The chain is built from TRBV5-8 and TRBJ2-1; tentative D call: TRBD1 (5 bases). Between the trimmed V and J ends, which lost 2 bases and 8 bases, there was a span of 14 bases. This CDR3 spans 14 amino acids. Germline CDR1 is SGHTS and CDR2 is YDEGEE. The CDR3 DNA reads TGTGCCAGCAGCTTCGGCCAGGGTGTCGATGAGCAGTTCTTC. Amino acids: CASSFGQGVDEQFF.

This clone was picked up one time. J is TRBJ1-6 and V is TRBV30, with no clear D. The CDR3 contains 14 residues. Germline CDR1 is GTSNPN and CDR2 is SVGIG (reference sequence). The V end was cut by 3 bases, the J end by 7 bases, with 13 bases between. Written as DNA, the CDR3 is TGTGCCTGGAGCTCGGACGGGTACAATTCACCCCTCCACTTT. Amino acid sequence: CAWSSDGYNSPLHF.

V usage is TRBV5-1 and J usage is TRBJ1-1; perhaps TRBD1 as D (6 bases). CDR3 length: 16 amino acids. V was shortened by 4 bases and J by 0 bases, with 16 bases between the two germline ends. Germline CDR1 reads SGHRS; CDR2 reads YFSETQ. Here the CDR3 DNA reads TGCGCCAGCAGCCTGCAGGGGTTGGCATTGAACACTGAAGCTTTCTTT. It translates to CASSLQGLALNTEAFF. Full variable domain (remainder filled in from reference TRBV5-1 and TRBJ1-1): KAGVTQTPRYLIKTRGQQVTLSCSPISGHRSVSWYQQTPGQGLQFLFEYFSETQRNKGNFPGRFSGRQFSNSRSEMNVSTLELGDSALYLCASSLQGLALNTEAFFGQGTRLTVV.

CDR3 sequence reads: CASRQGGYGYTF. The CDR3 coding sequence is TGTGCCAGCAGACAGGGGGGTTACGGCTACACCTTC. The J gene is TRBJ1-2, the V gene TRBV28; 8 positions agree with TRBD1. CDR3 length: 12 residues. The germline V gene encodes CDR1 MDHEN and CDR2 SYDVKM. V lost 6 bases, J lost 8 bases, and 5 bases stayed unmatched.

In this sample, this clone turned up a few times. This sequence joins TRBV27 and TRBJ2-4; 7 nucleotides line up with TRBD1. J gave up 9 bases and V 4 bases, and 9 bases lay outside the gene matches. The germline V gene encodes CDR1 MNHEY and CDR2 SMNVEV (reference sequence). The CDR3 has 14 amino acids. The chain's CDR3 is CASSWGRGHGIQYF. The CDR3 nucleotides are TGTGCCAGCAGTTGGGGTAGGGGGCACGGCATTCAGTACTTC.

The rearrangement links TRBV28 to TRBJ1-5, with 7 bases that match TRBD1. V lost 5 bases and J lost 0; bases outside the gene matches: 10. This CDR3 is 17 amino acids long. Germline V gene lookup returns CDR1 MDHEN and CDR2 SYDVKM. CDR3 amino acids: CASSPPRTGASNQPQHF. The CDR3 DNA reads TGTGCCAGCAGTCCCCCGCGAACAGGGGCTAGCAATCAGCCCCAGCATTTT.

This chain uses TRBV7-2 with TRBJ1-6; TRBD1 aligns across 7 bases. Germline V gene lookup returns CDR1 SGHTA and CDR2 FQGNSA. Losses at the gene ends were 1 base for V and 8 bases for J; bases not matched to a gene: 2. The CDR3 has 14 amino acids. The CDR3 loop is CASSLGGQHSPLHF. Here the CDR3 DNA reads TGTGCCAGCAGCTTAGGGGGACAGCATTCACCCCTCCACTTT.

V usage is TRBV5-4 and J usage is TRBJ1-1, with D perhaps TRBD1 (6 bases). Germline V gives CDR1 SGHNT, CDR2 YYREEE (reference sequence). Trimming removed 1 base from V and 11 bases from J, with 15 bases in between. The CDR3 is 13 residues long. CDR3 DNA: TGTGCCAGCAGCTTGACAGGGCCCGGGGCGGCTTTCTTT. Encoded protein: CASSLTGPGAAFF.